This note documents a single TCR beta chain sequence. Which antigen it targets is not known. No clone much larger than this one lies a single base away; base qualities are absent. From a lookup of the germline V gene, CDR1 and CDR2 are MDHEN and SYDVKM. V is clipped by 8 bases and J by 4 bases, and the sequence between their germline boundaries is 17 bases long. Including the terminal cysteine and phenylalanine, the CDR3 comprises 14 residues. Only CDR3 DNA remains: 42 bases, in frame from the first base. This entry is derived from a study of T cells in narcolepsy (dated by TCRdb to 2016 to 2019). Background for the entire study: Patients with narcolepsy type 1 or type 2 (NT1, NT2) were enrolled in the study together with healthy control donors. The study used TCR Vbeta sequencing to track clonotypes in blood and CSF while looking for autoreactive T cells in narcolepsy patients that target self-antigens of hypocretin neurons (hypocretin, TRIB2). Points the paper makes about the study in general: Certain blood memory CD4+ repertoires from patients and controls had no sequences that matched autoreactive T cell clones. According to the report, autoreactive clonotypes were detected serially in the blood of the same patients and of different patients, but not in healthy controls. HCRT-specific and TRIB2-specific autoreactive clonotypes were highlighted in plots that compared CD4+ T cell clonotypes in CSF versus blood from the same patient. Numbers of sequenced blood memory CD4+ clonotypes were comparable, with averages of some 40,000 in patients and fewer than 35,000 in controls.

Memory CD4+ T cells were sorted ex vivo from peripheral blood of narcolepsy patients and healthy controls for TCR Vbeta sequencing. The receptor library was made with the immunoSEQ multiplex PCR assay. The immuneACCESS repertoire file appears here via TCRdb, limited to in-frame rearrangements. These files lack a portion of the clones; in checked studies, under half of the deficit traces to unresolved V genes, and the cause of the others is not known. Present in this sample are approximately 35,000 clones, roughly 87% of which were seen just once. In total, the top ten clones hold roughly 0.8% of the sample.

The TCR originated in a human donor with narcolepsy. The sequencing input was CD45RA- memory CD4+ T cells from PBMCs. The cell subset or site label here, explained by the study, means: memory T cells sorted ex vivo from peripheral blood. This sequence uses TRBV28 and TRBJ1-1; TRBD1 is perhaps the D gene, given 5 matching bases. The DNA is TGTGCCAGCCAAAAGTCAGGGTCGAGCACTGAAGCTTTCTTT. This gives the protein CASQKSGSSTEAFF.